The 14 T cell receptor beta chains below all came from one sample that was sequenced in a study of chemoradiotherapy in HPV16-positive cancers. Assay used: immunoSEQ multiplex PCR; TCRdb lists only in-frame clones, some missing. The sample consists of about 2,000 clones, around 82% of them appearing once. The material was tumor tissue, obtained from a patient who underwent chemoradiotherapy. The source is a human donor with HPV-associated anogenital cancer.

The chain employs TRBV6-1 and TRBJ1-3; TRBD1 is a possible D gene (5 bases). The CDR3 extends over 10 amino acids. Germline V gene lookup returns CDR1 MNHNS and CDR2 SASEGT. V lost 11 bases and J 7 bases, leaving 9 bases between the germline ends. The CDR3 spells CALGDNTIYF. The CDR3 DNA follows: TGTGCCCTGGGGGATAACACCATATATTTT.

The CDR3 DNA follows: TGTGCCAGCAGTTACTCGAGCACCGGGGAGCTGTTTTTT. Translation: CASSYSSTGELFF. The chain recombines TRBV6-5 with TRBJ2-2; D call uncertain. The germline V and J ends were trimmed by 0 bases and 4 bases, with 3 bases remaining between them. The CDR3 runs to 13 residues. Germline V gives CDR1 MNHEY, CDR2 SVGAGI.

This clone was observed a handful of times. The genes are TRBV4-3 and TRBJ2-3; D unresolved. The CDR3 has 15 residues. Germline V gene lookup returns CDR1 LGHNA and CDR2 YSLEER. Trimming cost V 4 bases and J 2 bases, with 13 bases left between them. CDR3: CASSPRDFSTDTQYF. In nucleotides, the CDR3 is TGCGCCAGCAGCCCGCGCGACTTTTCCACAGATACGCAGTATTTT.

The CDR3 here is CASSFWSGSQETQYF. The CDR3 nucleotides read TGTGCCAGCAGCTTTTGGTCCGGCAGCCAAGAGACCCAGTACTTC. The chain links TRBV7-9 to TRBJ2-5; D call uncertain. The germline CDR1 and CDR2 sequences are SEHNR and FQNEAQ (reference sequence). The CDR3 consists of 15 residues. The V gene lost 3 bases and the J gene lost 1 base, with 12 bases spanning the gap.

The chain joins TRBV5-4 to TRBJ1-4; unclear D gene. The CDR3 totals 15 residues. V gave up 3 bases and J gave up 8 bases, with 17 bases separating them. Per germline, CDR1 SGHNT and CDR2 YYREEE (reference sequence). The CDR3 here is CASSSRAQAGEKLFF. CDR3 bases: TGTGCCAGCAGCTCCCGGGCCCAAGCGGGCGAAAAACTGTTTTTT.

The gene calls are TRBV5-4 and TRBJ2-3; TRBD1 agrees at 10 bases. J lost 5 bases, V lost 0 bases, and 3 bases had no gene match. The CDR3 has 15 residues. CDR1 is SGHNT, CDR2 YYREEE, per germline (reference sequence). The CDR3 loop reads CASSLGQGAGDTQYF. The CDR3, as DNA: TGTGCCAGCAGCTTGGGACAGGGGGCGGGAGATACGCAGTATTTT.

The chain employs TRBV4-2 and TRBJ1-2; TRBD1 is a possible D gene (5 bases). Germline V lookup: CDR1 LGHNA, CDR2 YNFKEQ. The CDR3 loop spans 16 amino acids. Trimming stripped 4 bases from V and 2 bases from J, with 17 bases between. The CDR3, as DNA: TGTGCCAGCAGCCTTTTACCTGGGGCAGGGAACTATGGCTACACCTTC. It translates to CASSLLPGAGNYGYTF.

V is TRBV4-1 and J is TRBJ1-1; the match to TRBD1 covers 9 bases. V trimming: 0 bases; J trimming: 4 bases; junction bases outside the gene matches: 3. There are 15 residues in the CDR3. Germline CDR1 and CDR2: MGHRA and YSYEKL. CDR3 loop: CASSQEMTGGTEAFF. In DNA, the CDR3 is TGCGCCAGCAGCCAAGAAATGACAGGGGGCACTGAAGCTTTCTTT.

The rearrangement uses TRBV11-2 and TRBJ1-1, with TRBD1 identical over 7 bases. The CDR3 runs 16 residues. The junction had 6 bases not matched to a gene; V was cut back by 1 base and J by 1 base. Germline V gene lookup returns CDR1 SGHAT and CDR2 FQNNGV. The CDR3 sequence: CASSLAGGQWNTEAFF. In DNA, the CDR3 is TGTGCCAGCAGCTTAGCCGGGGGACAGTGGAACACTGAAGCTTTCTTT.

This clone was seen only a few times. This sequence joins TRBV27 and TRBJ1-2, with D hard to call. The germline gives CDR1 MNHEY, CDR2 SMNVEV (reference sequence). The CDR3 loop spans 13 amino acids. V lost 5 bases to trimming and J lost 5 bases, with 12 bases between them. The CDR3 here is CASSPSAGYGYTF. The CDR3 DNA reads as TGTGCCAGCAGTCCCTCCGCGGGGTATGGCTACACCTTC.

The V and J genes are TRBV7-2 and TRBJ1-5; 8 bases match TRBD1. There are 15 residues in the CDR3. J was trimmed by 6 bases and V by 5 bases; bases with no gene match: 9. Germline-derived CDR1 and CDR2 are SGHTA and FQGNSA. In DNA form, the CDR3 reads TGTGCCAGCAGCACCCGACAGGGGCAAACTCAGCCCCAGCATTTT. Translation: CASSTRQGQTQPQHF. The full variable domain, its missing parts supplied by reference TRBV7-2 and TRBJ1-5, is GAGVSQSPSNKVTEKGKDVELRCDPISGHTALYWYRQSLGQGLEFLIYFQGNSAPDKSGLPSDRFSAERTGGSVSTLTIQRTQQEDSAVYLCASSTRQGQTQPQHFGDGTRLSIL.

This clone was observed a handful of times. The rearrangement uses TRBV21-1 and TRBJ2-7. TRBV21-1 is shown as a pseudogene. The CDR3 is 20 amino acids. The CDR3 protein is CASSKFIGYSNAATNYEQYF. The CDR3 DNA reads TGTGCCAGCAGCAAATTCATAGGGTACTCAAACGCAGCTACTAACTACGAGCAGTACTTC.

J is TRBJ2-5 and V is TRBV7-8; TRBD1 aligns across 8 bases. The V gene's germline CDR1 is SGHVS and CDR2 FQNEAQ. After removal of 5 bases from V and 4 bases from J, the junction contained 3 bases not matched to a gene. The CDR3 is made up of 13 amino acids. The CDR3 DNA follows: TGTGCCAGCAGCCAAACAGGGGGAGAGACCCAGTACTTC. Protein product: CASSQTGGETQYF.

This rearrangement joins TRBV28 to TRBJ2-7; a weak D match, TRBD2 (5 bases). Germline CDR1 is MDHEN and CDR2 is SYDVKM. CDR3 length equals 16 residues. V was pared by 6 bases and J by 0 bases, with 18 bases between. The CDR3 nucleotides read TGTGCCAGCAGCCCCTGGGCCTCGGGGAGCTCCTACGAGCAGTACTTC. Its translation is CASSPWASGSSYEQYF.